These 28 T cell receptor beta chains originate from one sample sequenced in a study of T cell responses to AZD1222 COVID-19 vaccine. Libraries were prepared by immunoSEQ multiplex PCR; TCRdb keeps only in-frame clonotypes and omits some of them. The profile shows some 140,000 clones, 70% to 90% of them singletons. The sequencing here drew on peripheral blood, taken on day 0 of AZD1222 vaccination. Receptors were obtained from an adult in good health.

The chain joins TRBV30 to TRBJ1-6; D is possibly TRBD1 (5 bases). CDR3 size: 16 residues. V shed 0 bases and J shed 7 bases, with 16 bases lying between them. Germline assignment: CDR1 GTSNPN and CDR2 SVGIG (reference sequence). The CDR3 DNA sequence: TGTGCCTGGAGTGTCTGGCAGATGGGGGGGAATTCACCCCTCCACTTT. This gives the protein CAWSVWQMGGNSPLHF.

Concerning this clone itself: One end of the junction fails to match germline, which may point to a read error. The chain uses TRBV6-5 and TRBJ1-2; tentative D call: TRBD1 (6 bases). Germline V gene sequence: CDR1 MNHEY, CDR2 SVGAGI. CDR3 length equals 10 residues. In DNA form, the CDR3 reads TGTGCCAGCATGAACAGGGTGAAGGCCTTC. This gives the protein CASMNRVKAF.

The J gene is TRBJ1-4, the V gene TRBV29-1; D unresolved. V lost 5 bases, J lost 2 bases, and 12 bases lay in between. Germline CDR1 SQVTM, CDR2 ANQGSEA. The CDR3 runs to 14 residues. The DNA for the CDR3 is TGCAGCGTTCAACGAGTGGGGACTAATGAAAAACTGTTTTTT. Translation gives CSVQRVGTNEKLFF.

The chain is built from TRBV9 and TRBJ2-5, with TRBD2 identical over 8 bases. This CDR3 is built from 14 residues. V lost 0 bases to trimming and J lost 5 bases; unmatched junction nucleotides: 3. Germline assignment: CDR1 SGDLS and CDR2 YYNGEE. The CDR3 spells CASSVAGGMETQYF. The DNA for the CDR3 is TGTGCCAGCAGCGTAGCGGGGGGGATGGAGACCCAGTACTTC.

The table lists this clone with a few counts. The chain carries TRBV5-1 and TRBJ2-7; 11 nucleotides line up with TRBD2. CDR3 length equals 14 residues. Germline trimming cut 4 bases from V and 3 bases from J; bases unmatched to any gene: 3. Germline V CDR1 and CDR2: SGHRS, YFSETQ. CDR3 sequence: CASSGTSGIYEQYF. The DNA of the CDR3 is TGCGCCAGCAGCGGGACTAGCGGAATCTACGAGCAGTACTTC.

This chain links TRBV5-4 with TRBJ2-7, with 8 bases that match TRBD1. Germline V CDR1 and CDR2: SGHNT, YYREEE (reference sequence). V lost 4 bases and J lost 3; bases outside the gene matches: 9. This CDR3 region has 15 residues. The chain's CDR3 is CASSTRDRLSYEQYF. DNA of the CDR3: TGTGCCAGCAGCACCCGGGACAGGCTGAGCTACGAGCAGTACTTC.

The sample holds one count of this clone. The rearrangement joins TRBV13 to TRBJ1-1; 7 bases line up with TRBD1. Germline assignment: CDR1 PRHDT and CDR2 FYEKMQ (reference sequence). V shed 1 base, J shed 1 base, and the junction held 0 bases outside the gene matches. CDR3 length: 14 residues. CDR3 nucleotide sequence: TGTGCCAGCAGCTTAGACAGGGGGAACACTGAAGCTTTCTTT. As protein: CASSLDRGNTEAFF.

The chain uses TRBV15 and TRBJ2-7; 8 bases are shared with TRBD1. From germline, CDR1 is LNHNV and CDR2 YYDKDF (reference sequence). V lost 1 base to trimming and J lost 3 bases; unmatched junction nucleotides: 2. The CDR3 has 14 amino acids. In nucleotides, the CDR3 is TGTGCCACCAGCAGAGCCGGACAGGGCTACGAGCAGTACTTC. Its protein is CATSRAGQGYEQYF.

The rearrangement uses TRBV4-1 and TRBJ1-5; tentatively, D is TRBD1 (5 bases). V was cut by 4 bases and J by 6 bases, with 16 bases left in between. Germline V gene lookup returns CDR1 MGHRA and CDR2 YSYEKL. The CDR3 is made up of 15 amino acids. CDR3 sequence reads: CASSPTWGAIQPQHF. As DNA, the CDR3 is TGCGCCAGCAGCCCAACATGGGGCGCAATTCAGCCCCAGCATTTT.

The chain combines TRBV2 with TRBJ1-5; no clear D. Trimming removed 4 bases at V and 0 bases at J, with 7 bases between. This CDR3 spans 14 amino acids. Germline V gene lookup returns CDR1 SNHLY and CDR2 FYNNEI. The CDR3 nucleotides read TGTGCCAGCAGTGGGCGGTATAGCAATCAGCCCCAGCATTTT. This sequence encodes CASSGRYSNQPQHF.

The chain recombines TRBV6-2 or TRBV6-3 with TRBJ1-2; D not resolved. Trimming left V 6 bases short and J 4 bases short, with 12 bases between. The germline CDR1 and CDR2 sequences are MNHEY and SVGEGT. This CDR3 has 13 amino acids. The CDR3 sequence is CASSERRVYGYTF. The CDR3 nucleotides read TGTGCCAGCAGCGAACGGCGGGTCTATGGCTACACCTTC.

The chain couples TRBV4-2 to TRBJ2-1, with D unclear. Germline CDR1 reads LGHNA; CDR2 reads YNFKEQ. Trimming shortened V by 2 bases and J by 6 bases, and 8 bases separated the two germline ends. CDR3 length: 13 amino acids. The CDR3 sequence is CASSQPDGNEQFF. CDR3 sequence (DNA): TGTGCCAGCAGCCAACCGGACGGCAATGAGCAGTTCTTC.

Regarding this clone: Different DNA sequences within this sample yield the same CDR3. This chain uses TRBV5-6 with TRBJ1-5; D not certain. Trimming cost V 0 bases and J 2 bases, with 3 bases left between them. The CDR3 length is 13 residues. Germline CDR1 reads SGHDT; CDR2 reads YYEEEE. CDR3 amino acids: CASSLAGNQPQHF. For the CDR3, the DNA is TGTGCCAGCAGCTTGGCAGGCAATCAGCCCCAGCATTTT.

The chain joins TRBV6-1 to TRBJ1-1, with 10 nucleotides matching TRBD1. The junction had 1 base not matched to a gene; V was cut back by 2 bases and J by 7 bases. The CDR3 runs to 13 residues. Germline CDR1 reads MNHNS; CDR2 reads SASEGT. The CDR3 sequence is CASSEWTGGEAFF. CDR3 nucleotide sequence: TGTGCCAGCAGTGAATGGACAGGGGGTGAAGCTTTCTTT.

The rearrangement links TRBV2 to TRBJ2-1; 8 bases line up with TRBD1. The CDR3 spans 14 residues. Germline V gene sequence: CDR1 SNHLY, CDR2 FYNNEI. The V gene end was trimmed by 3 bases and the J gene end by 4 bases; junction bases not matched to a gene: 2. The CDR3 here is CASSEGQEYNEQFF. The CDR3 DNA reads TGTGCCAGCAGTGAGGGACAGGAATACAATGAGCAGTTCTTC.

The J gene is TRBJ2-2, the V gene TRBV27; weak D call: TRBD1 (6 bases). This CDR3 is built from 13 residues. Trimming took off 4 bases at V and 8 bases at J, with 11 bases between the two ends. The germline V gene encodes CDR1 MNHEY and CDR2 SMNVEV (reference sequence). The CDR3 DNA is TGTGCCAGCAGTTCGTACAGGGCGGGGGAGCTGTTTTTT. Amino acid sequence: CASSSYRAGELFF.

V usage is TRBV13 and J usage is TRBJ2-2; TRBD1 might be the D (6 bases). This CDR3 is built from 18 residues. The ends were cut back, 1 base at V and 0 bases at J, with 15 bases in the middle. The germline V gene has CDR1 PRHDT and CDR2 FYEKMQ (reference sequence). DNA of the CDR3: TGTGCCAGCAGCTTAGAGGACAGAGCCTTCGCGAACACCGGGGAGCTGTTTTTT. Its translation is CASSLEDRAFANTGELFF.

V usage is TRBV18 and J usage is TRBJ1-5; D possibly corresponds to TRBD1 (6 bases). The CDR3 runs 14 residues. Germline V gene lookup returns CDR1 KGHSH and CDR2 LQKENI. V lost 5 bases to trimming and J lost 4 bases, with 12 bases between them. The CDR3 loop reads CASSTGHQNQPQHF. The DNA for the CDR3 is TGTGCCAGCTCAACGGGACACCAAAATCAGCCCCAGCATTTT.

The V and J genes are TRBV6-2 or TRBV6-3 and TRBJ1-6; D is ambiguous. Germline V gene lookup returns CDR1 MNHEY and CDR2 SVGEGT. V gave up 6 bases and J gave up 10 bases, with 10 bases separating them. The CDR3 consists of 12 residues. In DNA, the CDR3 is TGTGCCAGCAGCTTACTCATCTCACCCCTCCACTTT. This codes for CASSLLISPLHF.

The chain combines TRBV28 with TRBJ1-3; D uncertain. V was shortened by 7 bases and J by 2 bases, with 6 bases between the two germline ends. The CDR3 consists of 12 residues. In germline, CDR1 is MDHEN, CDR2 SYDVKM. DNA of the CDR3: TGTGCCAGCATAGCCCCTGGAAACACCATATATTTT. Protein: CASIAPGNTIYF.

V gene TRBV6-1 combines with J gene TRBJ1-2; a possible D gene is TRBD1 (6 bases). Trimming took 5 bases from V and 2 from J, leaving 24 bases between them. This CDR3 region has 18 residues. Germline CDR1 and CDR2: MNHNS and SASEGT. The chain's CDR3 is CASSKGARGAEVNYGYTF. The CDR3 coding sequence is TGTGCCAGCAGTAAAGGGGCCAGGGGAGCCGAAGTGAACTATGGCTACACCTTC.

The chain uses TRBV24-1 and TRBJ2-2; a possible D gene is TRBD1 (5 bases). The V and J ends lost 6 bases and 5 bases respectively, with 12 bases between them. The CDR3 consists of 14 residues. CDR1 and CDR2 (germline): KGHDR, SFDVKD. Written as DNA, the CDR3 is TGTGCCACCAGTTTCTCAGGGCGAACCGGGGAGCTGTTTTTT. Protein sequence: CATSFSGRTGELFF.

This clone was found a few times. CDR3 nucleotides: TGTGCCAGCAGTACGAGGGGGTATTCACCCCTCCACTTT. Translation: CASSTRGYSPLHF. V gene TRBV27 combines with J gene TRBJ1-6, with a weak D call TRBD1 (6 bases). From germline, CDR1 is MNHEY and CDR2 SMNVEV (reference sequence). The ends were cut back, 5 bases at V and 8 bases at J, with 10 bases in the middle. The CDR3 runs 13 residues.

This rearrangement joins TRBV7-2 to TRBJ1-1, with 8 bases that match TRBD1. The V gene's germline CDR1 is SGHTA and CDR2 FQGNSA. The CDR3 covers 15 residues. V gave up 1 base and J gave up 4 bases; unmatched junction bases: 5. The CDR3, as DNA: TGTGCCAGCAGCTTAGAGGGTGACAGGGGCACTGAAGCTTTCTTT. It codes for CASSLEGDRGTEAFF.

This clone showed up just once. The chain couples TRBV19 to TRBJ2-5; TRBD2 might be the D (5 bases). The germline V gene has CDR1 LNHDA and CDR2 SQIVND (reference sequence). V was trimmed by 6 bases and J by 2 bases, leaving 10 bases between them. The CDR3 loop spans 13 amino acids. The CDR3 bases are TGTGCCAGTAGGCCCGGCGGGCAAGAGACCCAGTACTTC. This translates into CASRPGGQETQYF.

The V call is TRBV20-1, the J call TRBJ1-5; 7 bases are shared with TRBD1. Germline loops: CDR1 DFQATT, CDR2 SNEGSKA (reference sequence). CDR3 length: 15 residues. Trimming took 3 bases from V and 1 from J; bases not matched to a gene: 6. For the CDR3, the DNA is TGCAGTGCTAGTCCAACAGGGGCCAGCAATCAGCCCCAGCATTTT. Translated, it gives CSASPTGASNQPQHF.

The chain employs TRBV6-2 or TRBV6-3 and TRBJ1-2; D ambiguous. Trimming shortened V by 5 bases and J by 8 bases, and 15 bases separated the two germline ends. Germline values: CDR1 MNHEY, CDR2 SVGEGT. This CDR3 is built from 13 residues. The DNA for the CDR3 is TGTGCCAGCAGTCGGACGGAACTGGAGGGCTACACCTTC. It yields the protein CASSRTELEGYTF.

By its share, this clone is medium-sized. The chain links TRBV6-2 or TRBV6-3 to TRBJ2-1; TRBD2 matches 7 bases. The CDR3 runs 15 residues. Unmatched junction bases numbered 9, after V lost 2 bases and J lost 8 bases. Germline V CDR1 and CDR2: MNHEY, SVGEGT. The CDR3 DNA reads TGTGCCAGCAGTTACCGCGGGGGAGGGGCGGATGAGCAGTTCTTC. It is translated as CASSYRGGGADEQFF.